A single sample is the source of the 20 T cell receptor beta chains below, sequenced in a study of early T cells in non-severe SARS-CoV-2 infection. TCRdb reprocessed the 5' RACE reads via MiXCR and lists one record per CDR3 protein. Of 45,000 to 70,000 distinct CDR3 sequences in the sample, roughly 12% were seen once. Sequencing was carried out using whole blood. The receptors originated from an adult who was a healthcare worker with PCR-confirmed SARS-CoV-2 infection or an uninfected control (not recorded which).

Many counts were recorded for this clonotype. The CDR3 loop reads CASSPGQGAYEQYF. CDR3 DNA sequence: TGTGCCAGCAGCCCGGGACAGGGGGCCTACGAGCAGTACTTC. The rearrangement links TRBV5-5 to TRBJ2-7, with TRBD1 matching over 11 bases. The CDR3 length is 14 residues. From germline, CDR1 is SGHKS and CDR2 YYEKEE (reference sequence). Losses at the gene ends were 4 bases for V and 2 bases for J; bases not matched to a gene: 2. Complete variable domain (other parts from reference TRBV5-5 and TRBJ2-7): DAGVTQSPTHLIKTRGQQVTLRCSPISGHKSVSWYQQVLGQGPQFIFQYYEKEERGRGNFPDRFSARQFPNYSSELNVNALLLGDSALYLCASSPGQGAYEQYFGPGTRLTVT.

This clonotype came up a few times. The chain links TRBV19 to TRBJ2-7; 10 positions match TRBD1. This CDR3 region has 14 residues. V was clipped by 6 bases and J by 5 bases; unmatched bases: 7. CDR1 LNHDA and CDR2 SQIVND come from the germline V gene (reference sequence). The CDR3, as DNA: TGTGCCAGTAGGCCCGGGACAGGGGACGACGAGCAGTACTTC. It encodes CASRPGTGDDEQYF.

The V and J genes are TRBV12-3 or TRBV12-4 and TRBJ1-1; maybe TRBD1 (6 bases). V gave up 3 bases and J gave up 1 base, with 12 bases separating them. The CDR3 is 15 amino acids. CDR3 in DNA: TGTGCCAGCAGTTTGTCGGGGGCGAGGAACACTGAAGCTTTCTTT. It encodes CASSLSGARNTEAFF.

This clonotype was seen more than once but under ten times. The chain links TRBV20-1 to TRBJ1-3; 7 nucleotides line up with TRBD1. The V and J ends lost 6 bases and 4 bases, in that order; junction bases with no gene match: 9. The germline V gene encodes CDR1 DFQATT and CDR2 SNEGSKA (reference sequence). This CDR3 has 14 amino acids. CDR3 in DNA: TGCAGTGCGGCGGAGGGGGCGTACGGAAACACCATATATTTT. This translates into CSAAEGAYGNTIYF.

This clonotype was counted many times. The chain uses TRBV3-1 and TRBJ2-5, with a weak D call TRBD2 (6 bases). V lost 8 bases, J lost 3 bases, and 16 bases lay in between. Germline V CDR1 and CDR2: LGHDT, YNNKEL (reference sequence). The CDR3 is made up of 14 amino acids. The CDR3 coding sequence is TGTGCCAGCGTCCGGGGGATCGGGGAAGAGACCCAGTACTTC. Amino acid sequence: CASVRGIGEETQYF.

The chain couples TRBV19 to TRBJ1-2, with 7 bases lining up with TRBD1. The CDR3 sequence is 15 residues long. Germline trimming cut 2 bases from V and 3 bases from J; bases unmatched to any gene: 6. Germline CDR1 LNHDA, CDR2 SQIVND (reference sequence). CDR3 in DNA: TGTGCCAGTAGTATATCCGGACAGGCCTACTATGGCTACACCTTC. It translates to CASSISGQAYYGYTF.

In this sample, this clonotype turned up many times. The CDR3 loop is CASTPGQGVLTDTQYF. CDR3 DNA sequence: TGTGCCAGCACCCCGGGACAGGGGGTATTAACAGATACGCAGTATTTT. This chain uses TRBV7-9 with TRBJ2-3, with 11 bases fitting TRBD1. The ends lost 7 bases at V and 3 bases at J; junction bases unmatched: 9. The germline V gene has CDR1 SEHNR and CDR2 FQNEAQ (reference sequence). The CDR3 has 16 residues.

This clonotype came up many times. The J gene is TRBJ2-1, the V gene TRBV29-1; no clear D. Looked up from germline, CDR1 is SQVTM and CDR2 is ANQGSEA. V gave up 7 bases and J gave up 3 bases, with 7 bases separating them. The CDR3 consists of 11 residues. This CDR3 reads CSGRNYNEQFF. The CDR3 bases are TGCAGCGGGCGGAACTACAATGAGCAGTTCTTC.

This clonotype occurred a few times. The V call is TRBV27, the J call TRBJ2-1, with TRBD1 identical over 9 bases. V trimming: 5 bases; J trimming: 8 bases; junction bases outside the gene matches: 4. Looked up from germline, CDR1 is MNHEY and CDR2 is SMNVEV (reference sequence). CDR3 length equals 13 residues. DNA for the CDR3: TGTGCCAGCAGTCCACAGGGGGCCTATGAGCAGTTCTTC. Translating it yields CASSPQGAYEQFF.

The chain recombines TRBV14 with TRBJ2-2; D remains unclear. The CDR3 runs 13 residues. Germline-derived CDR1 and CDR2 are SGHDN and FVKESK. With 4 bases removed from V and 4 bases from J, the gap between germline ends came to 7 bases. The CDR3 region is CASSPFRTGELFF. For the CDR3, the DNA is TGTGCCAGCAGCCCGTTTCGCACCGGGGAGCTGTTTTTT.

J is TRBJ2-2 and V is TRBV7-2, with 9 bases that match TRBD2. The V and J ends lost 3 bases and 6 bases, in that order; junction bases with no gene match: 8. The germline V gene has CDR1 SGHTA and CDR2 FQGNSA. The CDR3 length is 16 residues. The CDR3 coding sequence is TGTGCCAGCAGCTTCCGCAGCGGGAGGCTGGCCGGGGAGCTGTTTTTT. Translated, it gives CASSFRSGRLAGELFF.

A few counts support this clonotype. CDR3 loop: CATGTGETQYF. The CDR3 region has the DNA TGTGCCACCGGGACAGGGGAGACCCAGTACTTC. The V and J genes are TRBV21-1 and TRBJ2-5; no check of the table's D call, TRBD1, against the DNA was made. TRBV21-1 is described as a pseudogene. The CDR3 extends over 11 amino acids.

This clonotype was detected only a few times. One end of the junction is discordant with germline, which a read error may explain. The genes are TRBV27 and TRBJ2-7; tentatively, D is TRBD1 or TRBD2 (6 bases each). There are 13 residues in the CDR3. From germline, CDR1 is MNHEY and CDR2 SMNVEV (reference sequence). CDR3 sequence reads: CASSLSLGGEQYF. The CDR3 DNA reads as TGTGCCAGCAGTCTATCGTTAGGGGGGGAGCAGTACTTC.

The chain couples TRBV5-1 to TRBJ2-3, with D maybe TRBD1 (5 bases). The length of the CDR3 is 16 residues. Germline V lookup: CDR1 SGHRS, CDR2 YFSETQ. Trimming took 0 bases from V and 2 from J, leaving 13 bases between them. The chain's CDR3 is CASSLAGRADTDTQYF. CDR3 in DNA: TGCGCCAGCAGCTTGGCCGGCAGGGCGGACACAGATACGCAGTATTTT.

V is TRBV4-1 and J is TRBJ1-5; D might be TRBD1 (6 bases). The CDR3 totals 17 residues. Germline loops: CDR1 MGHRA, CDR2 YSYEKL. Deletions cut 7 bases from V and 2 bases from J, with 21 bases between. The CDR3 reads CASNPDPGQKGNQPQHF. CDR3 nucleotides: TGCGCCAGCAACCCAGACCCCGGACAGAAAGGCAATCAGCCCCAGCATTTT.

The table lists this clonotype with a few counts. This chain connects TRBV28 to TRBJ1-4; no definite D call. The CDR3 runs to 17 residues. With 6 bases removed from V and 0 bases from J, the gap between germline ends came to 17 bases. The V gene's germline CDR1 is MDHEN and CDR2 SYDVKM. CDR3 loop: CASRRLGPLTTNEKLFF. DNA for the CDR3: TGTGCCAGCAGACGCCTCGGCCCCCTCACAACTAATGAAAAACTGTTTTTT.

In its sample, this clonotype was seen many times. The rearrangement links TRBV29-1 to TRBJ2-7, with D perhaps matching TRBD1 (6 bases). Germline V gene data show CDR1 as SQVTM and CDR2 as ANQGSEA. The V end lost 4 bases, the J end lost 2 bases, and 6 bases lay between the germline ends. The CDR3 consists of 11 residues. CDR3 in amino acids: CSVGTAYEQYF. The CDR3 DNA reads TGCAGCGTTGGGACAGCCTACGAGCAGTACTTC.

This clonotype showed up many times. The chain uses TRBV9 and TRBJ2-6; no firm D call. The CDR3 is made up of 18 amino acids. Trimming cost V 1 base and J 0 bases, with 14 bases left between them. Germline values: CDR1 SGDLS, CDR2 YYNGEE. For the CDR3, the DNA is TGTGCCAGCAGCGTATCATGGTCCACGAGCTCTGGGGCCAACGTCCTGACTTTC. Translated, it gives CASSVSWSTSSGANVLTF.

This clonotype was picked up many times. The CDR3 DNA reads TGTGCCAGCAGTTTAGGCGGCCAGGGGGCAGGAGAGACCCAGTACTTC. This gives the protein CASSLGGQGAGETQYF. This chain connects TRBV28 to TRBJ2-5; TRBD1 matches 8 bases. V gave up 2 bases and J gave up 4 bases; unmatched junction bases: 9. The CDR3 is 16 residues long. CDR1 MDHEN and CDR2 SYDVKM come from the germline V gene.

This clonotype was picked up a small number of times. This chain links TRBV28 with TRBJ2-7, with D tentatively TRBD1 (6 bases). V was shortened by 6 bases and J by 7 bases, with 10 bases between the two germline ends. Germline CDR1 is MDHEN and CDR2 is SYDVKM. This CDR3 is built from 11 residues. The chain's CDR3 is CASSHGQEQYF. Here the CDR3 DNA reads TGTGCCAGCAGCCACGGACAGGAGCAGTACTTC.